One and the same sample provided the 30 T cell receptor beta chains below, sequenced in a study of CD8+ T cells in alopecia areata (dated by TCRdb to 2016 to 2018). The library was made by the immunoSEQ multiplex PCR assay. For TCR sequencing, RNA was extracted from every sample and reverse transcribed into cDNA to serve as template. The table comes from immuneACCESS by way of TCRdb, which keeps in-frame sequences with V and J called. Part of the clones is missing from these tables; in studies checked, under half for an unresolved V gene and the rest for unknown reasons. The sample includes about 200,000 clones, with more than 50% observed a single time. The ten largest clones represent over 4% of the sample. Specimen: CD8+ T cells sorted from blood. These receptors were taken from a human donor in good health.

The sample holds a few counts of this clone. V gene TRBV7-9 combines with J gene TRBJ1-1; no definite D call. From germline, CDR1 is SEHNR and CDR2 FQNEAQ (reference sequence). This CDR3 has 15 residues. The V end was cut by 6 bases, the J end by 3 bases, with 17 bases between. CDR3 nucleotide sequence: TGTGCCAGCAGTGAAGGCGGGGTGAGGGACACTGAAGCTTTCTTT. The encoded protein is CASSEGGVRDTEAFF.

The chain employs TRBV5-1 and TRBJ2-3, with D tentatively TRBD1 (6 bases). V was clipped by 7 bases and J by 5 bases, with 14 bases between them. CDR1 and CDR2 from the germline V gene are SGHRS and YFSETQ. This CDR3 is 13 amino acids long. The CDR3 DNA follows: TGCGCCAGCTTCGGACAGACCCGAGATACGCAGTATTTT. Residues: CASFGQTRDTQYF.

The genes are TRBV29-1 and TRBJ1-2; D gene unclear. This CDR3 is built from 10 residues. CDR1 and CDR2 from the germline V gene are SQVTM and ANQGSEA. Trimming removed 4 bases from V and 8 bases from J, with 8 bases in between. The DNA of the CDR3 is TGCAGCGTTGGCCCGGAGGGCTACACCTTC. This translates into CSVGPEGYTF.

This clone was picked up a small number of times. The V call is TRBV11-2, the J call TRBJ1-3; TRBD1 matches 7 bases. Germline lookup yields CDR1 SGHAT and CDR2 FQNNGV. The CDR3 consists of 16 residues. The trim removed 5 bases at V and 0 bases at J, leaving 7 bases unmatched. CDR3 DNA: TGTGCCAGCAGCCCACCCGGACAGGACTCTGGAAACACCATATATTTT. This gives the protein CASSPPGQDSGNTIYF. Supplemented by reference TRBV11-2 and TRBJ1-3, the full variable domain reads EAGVAQSPRYKIIEKRQSVAFWCNPISGHATLYWYQQILGQGPKLLIQFQNNGVVDDSQLPKDRFSAERLKGVDSTLKIQPAKLEDSAVYLCASSPPGQDSGNTIYFGEGSWLTVV.

The chain has TRBV5-5 and TRBJ1-2, with D unresolved. The CDR3 is made up of 12 amino acids. The V gene's germline CDR1 is SGHKS and CDR2 YYEKEE (reference sequence). Trimming took off 0 bases at V and 4 bases at J, with 4 bases between the two ends. The chain's CDR3 is CASSLGGYGYTF. The CDR3, as DNA: TGTGCCAGCAGCTTGGGAGGCTATGGCTACACCTTC. Using reference TRBV5-5 and TRBJ1-2 for the parts outside the CDR3, the full variable domain is DAGVTQSPTHLIKTRGQQVTLRCSPISGHKSVSWYQQVLGQGPQFIFQYYEKEERGRGNFPDRFSARQFPNYSSELNVNALLLGDSALYLCASSLGGYGYTFGSGTRLTVV.

A few counts support this clone. CDR3 nucleotide sequence: TGTGCCAGCAGCCGAGGGGGGGGTGAGCAGTTCTTC. This codes for CASSRGGGEQFF. The chain combines TRBV5-4 with TRBJ2-1; tentative D call: TRBD2 (7 bases). This CDR3 has 12 residues. CDR1 SGHNT and CDR2 YYREEE come from the germline V gene (reference sequence). V was trimmed by 4 bases and J by 9 bases, leaving 11 bases between them.

This clone was recorded only once. This chain uses TRBV5-1 with TRBJ1-2, with D unresolved. CDR1 is SGHRS, CDR2 YFSETQ, per germline. The length of the CDR3 is 13 residues. The germline V and J ends were trimmed by 4 bases and 4 bases, with 11 bases remaining between them. This CDR3 reads CASSVEQLYGYTF. The DNA for the CDR3 is TGCGCCAGCAGCGTCGAGCAGCTCTATGGCTACACCTTC. Complete variable domain (other parts from reference TRBV5-1 and TRBJ1-2): KAGVTQTPRYLIKTRGQQVTLSCSPISGHRSVSWYQQTPGQGLQFLFEYFSETQRNKGNFPGRFSGRQFSNSRSEMNVSTLELGDSALYLCASSVEQLYGYTFGSGTRLTVV.

V gene TRBV30 combines with J gene TRBJ2-1; the D is unclear. Trimming took 0 bases from V and 8 from J, leaving 11 bases between them. CDR3 length: 13 amino acids. Germline assignment: CDR1 GTSNPN and CDR2 SVGIG (reference sequence). The CDR3 region has the DNA TGTGCCTGGAGTGTCGGTTGGAGTGATGAGCAGTTCTTC. It is translated as CAWSVGWSDEQFF. The variable domain in full, with the rest retrieved from reference TRBV30 and TRBJ2-1, is SQTIHQWPATLVQPVGSPLSLECTVEGTSNPNLYWYRQAAGRGLQLLFYSVGIGQISSEVPQNLSASRPQDRQFILSSKKLLLSDSGFYLCAWSVGWSDEQFFGPGTRLTVL.

This chain uses TRBV6-1 with TRBJ1-1, with a tentative D call TRBD1 (6 bases). The CDR3 sequence is 15 residues long. Per the germline V gene, CDR1 is MNHNS and CDR2 is SASEGT. V shed 7 bases and J shed 1 base, with 16 bases lying between them. CDR3 nucleotides: TGTGCCAGCACTGGGGGGCGAGTATCGAACACTGAAGCTTTCTTT. It codes for CASTGGRVSNTEAFF.

The rearrangement links TRBV2 to TRBJ2-7; D call uncertain. Germline values: CDR1 SNHLY, CDR2 FYNNEI. V shed 6 bases and J shed 0 bases, with 9 bases lying between them. This CDR3 has 13 residues. The CDR3 protein is CASSSHPSYEQYF. In nucleotides, the CDR3 is TGTGCCAGCAGCTCCCACCCCTCCTACGAGCAGTACTTC. The full variable domain, its missing parts supplied by reference TRBV2 and TRBJ2-7, is EPEVTQTPSHQVTQMGQEVILRCVPISNHLYFYWYRQILGQKVEFLVSFYNNEISEKSEIFDDQFSVERPDGSNFTLKIRSTKLEDSAMYFCASSSHPSYEQYFGPGTRLTVT.

This clone came up a few times. This sequence joins TRBV7-9 and TRBJ1-2; 11 bases fit TRBD1. Germline assignment: CDR1 SEHNR and CDR2 FQNEAQ (reference sequence). V gave up 5 bases and J gave up 5 bases; unmatched junction bases: 7. CDR3 length: 15 amino acids. As DNA, the CDR3 is TGTGCCAGCAGCCCAGGACAGGGGGCACCTTATGGCTACACCTTC. Residues: CASSPGQGAPYGYTF.

The V and J genes are TRBV25-1 and TRBJ1-1; D is perhaps TRBD1 (6 bases). The CDR3 contains 12 residues. Deletions cut 6 bases from V and 4 bases from J, with 9 bases between. Germline V gene sequence: CDR1 MGHDK, CDR2 SYGVNS. The CDR3 spells CASSTGTTEAFF. The DNA of the CDR3 is TGTGCCAGCAGCACAGGGACCACTGAAGCTTTCTTT.

This chain links TRBV6-5 with TRBJ2-7, with 9 bases matching TRBD2. V trimming: 5 bases; J trimming: 3 bases; junction bases outside the gene matches: 5. The V gene's germline CDR1 is MNHEY and CDR2 SVGAGI. The CDR3 spans 14 residues. This chain's CDR3 is CASSPGTSLYEQYF. CDR3 DNA sequence: TGTGCCAGCAGTCCCGGGACTAGCCTCTACGAGCAGTACTTC.

This clone occurred many times. DNA for the CDR3: TGTGCCAGCAGCCGCTCGGGGGGGCGAGGAATCACTGAAGCTTTCTTT. This gives the protein CASSRSGGRGITEAFF. V is TRBV13 and J is TRBJ1-1, with a possible D match to TRBD1 (6 bases). V was clipped by 5 bases and J by 4 bases, with 20 bases between them. This CDR3 has 16 amino acids. The V gene's germline CDR1 is PRHDT and CDR2 FYEKMQ (reference sequence).

The chain recombines TRBV9 with TRBJ1-6; unclear D gene. The CDR3 has 15 amino acids. Per germline, CDR1 SGDLS and CDR2 YYNGEE. V was trimmed by 0 bases and J by 1 base, leaving 5 bases between them. The CDR3 protein is CASSVAGSYNSPLHF. The CDR3 nucleotides are TGTGCCAGCAGCGTAGCGGGATCCTATAATTCACCCCTCCACTTT.

This clone occurred a few times. CDR3 in amino acids: CASSQDPRDSLYNEQFF. In DNA form, the CDR3 reads TGCGCCAGCAGCCAAGATCCTCGAGACTCCCTTTACAATGAGCAGTTCTTC. The gene calls are TRBV4-1 and TRBJ2-1; the D is unclear. The germline V gene has CDR1 MGHRA and CDR2 YSYEKL. With 0 bases removed from V and 4 bases from J, the gap between germline ends came to 16 bases. This CDR3 has 17 residues.

V is TRBV27 and J is TRBJ1-2; D is possibly TRBD1 (5 bases). The germline V gene has CDR1 MNHEY and CDR2 SMNVEV (reference sequence). The CDR3 contains 14 residues. V was trimmed by 2 bases and J by 5 bases, leaving 12 bases between them. The CDR3 sequence: CASSLEGAGYGYTF. For the CDR3, the DNA is TGTGCCAGCAGTTTAGAAGGGGCGGGGTATGGCTACACCTTC.

V and J are TRBV28 and TRBJ2-3, with D hard to call. Germline lookup yields CDR1 MDHEN and CDR2 SYDVKM. The CDR3 covers 14 residues. V gave up 6 bases and J gave up 3 bases, with 13 bases separating them. The CDR3 nucleotides read TGTGCCAGCAGACCGTGGGGATGGACAGATACGCAGTATTTT. Amino acids: CASRPWGWTDTQYF.

V and J are TRBV5-6 and TRBJ2-7; D not certain. Per germline, CDR1 SGHDT and CDR2 YYEEEE. V lost 0 bases and J 3 bases, leaving 13 bases between the germline ends. The CDR3 runs 15 residues. As DNA, the CDR3 is TGTGCCAGCAGCTTGGGGTACGGCAGGCTCTACGAGCAGTACTTC. Its translation: CASSLGYGRLYEQYF. Based on the CDR3 plus reference TRBV5-6 and TRBJ2-7, the full variable domain is DAGVTQSPTHLIKTRGQQVTLRCSPKSGHDTVSWYQQALGQGPQFIFQYYEEEERQRGNFPDRFSGHQFPNYSSELNVNALLLGDSALYLCASSLGYGRLYEQYFGPGTRLTVT.

This clone was seen once. The J gene is TRBJ1-2, the V gene TRBV27; TRBD1 might be the D (6 bases). Germline values: CDR1 MNHEY, CDR2 SMNVEV (reference sequence). V lost 6 bases and J 3 bases, leaving 14 bases between the germline ends. The CDR3 spans 14 residues. The CDR3 nucleotides read TGTGCCAGCAGCACAGGGTTAAGAGACTATGGCTACACCTTC. Its protein product is CASSTGLRDYGYTF.

This clone was recorded once. The V and J genes are TRBV7-9 and TRBJ1-2; the match to TRBD1 covers 11 bases. The trim removed 0 bases at V and 5 bases at J, leaving 8 bases unmatched. Germline loops: CDR1 SEHNR, CDR2 FQNEAQ (reference sequence). This CDR3 comprises 17 residues. CDR3 loop: CASSLAGTGGLNYGYTF. The CDR3 nucleotides read TGTGCCAGCAGCTTAGCAGGGACAGGGGGACTAAATTATGGCTACACCTTC.

The V call is TRBV4-1, the J call TRBJ2-1; no clear D. The CDR3 runs 12 residues. Trimming shortened V by 3 bases and J by 12 bases, and 12 bases separated the two germline ends. CDR1 and CDR2 from the germline V gene are MGHRA and YSYEKL. The CDR3 DNA is TGCGCCAGCAGCCAGTCCGAATCAGGGCAGTTCTTC. It is translated as CASSQSESGQFF.

The V and J genes are TRBV27 and TRBJ2-7; D is ambiguous. Germline lookup yields CDR1 MNHEY and CDR2 SMNVEV (reference sequence). The V end was cut by 3 bases, the J end by 2 bases, with 8 bases between. This CDR3 region has 13 residues. CDR3 region: CASSFTATYEQYF. In DNA, the CDR3 is TGTGCCAGCAGTTTTACAGCAACCTACGAGCAGTACTTC.

This clone was observed a handful of times. The chain recombines TRBV4-1 with TRBJ2-7; 13 bases are a match to TRBD2. CDR1 MGHRA and CDR2 YSYEKL come from the germline V gene. The CDR3 runs to 16 residues. V shed 2 bases, J shed 4 bases, and the junction held 5 bases outside the gene matches. The CDR3 reads CASSQTSGGAQYEQYF. CDR3 DNA: TGCGCCAGCAGCCAAACTAGCGGGGGGGCGCAATACGAGCAGTACTTC.

The chain combines TRBV2 with TRBJ1-2; 10 bases map to TRBD1. Unmatched junction bases numbered 2, after V lost 7 bases and J lost 3 bases. The CDR3 totals 13 residues. CDR1 and CDR2 from the germline V gene are SNHLY and FYNNEI. CDR3 sequence (DNA): TGTGCCAGCACCGGGACAGGGGACTATGGCTACACCTTC. Residues: CASTGTGDYGYTF.

The chain links TRBV7-9 to TRBJ2-3; no clear D gene. V lost 4 bases, J lost 2 bases, and 13 bases lay in between. CDR3 length: 15 amino acids. The germline gives CDR1 SEHNR, CDR2 FQNEAQ (reference sequence). CDR3 sequence: CASSYQDGFTDTQYF. The CDR3 coding sequence is TGTGCCAGCAGCTATCAGGACGGCTTCACAGATACGCAGTATTTT.

This sequence joins TRBV7-9 and TRBJ2-4; D may correspond to TRBD1 or TRBD2 (6 bases each). CDR1 is SEHNR, CDR2 FQNEAQ, per germline (reference sequence). The length of the CDR3 is 12 residues. Trimming took off 4 bases at V and 11 bases at J, with 12 bases between the two ends. CDR3 DNA: TGTGCCAGCAGCTCAGGGGCGGGACTTCAGTACTTC. It codes for CASSSGAGLQYF. Combining the CDR3 with reference TRBV7-9 and TRBJ2-4 gives the whole variable domain DTGVSQNPRHKITKRGQNVTFRCDPISEHNRLYWYRQTLGQGPEFLTYFQNEAQLEKSRLLSDRFSAERPKGSFSTLEIQRTEQGDSAMYLCASSSGAGLQYFGAGTRLSVL.

V gene TRBV15 combines with J gene TRBJ1-4, with a tentative D call TRBD1 (5 bases). Per germline, CDR1 LNHNV and CDR2 YYDKDF (reference sequence). The length of the CDR3 is 16 residues. Between the trimmed V and J ends, which lost 3 bases and 0 bases, there was a span of 11 bases. CDR3 amino acids: CATSSRAWSTNEKLFF. As DNA, the CDR3 is TGTGCCACCAGCAGCAGGGCCTGGTCAACTAATGAAAAACTGTTTTTT.

The rearrangement uses TRBV7-9 and TRBJ2-5; D is unresolved. CDR1 and CDR2 from the germline V gene are SEHNR and FQNEAQ (reference sequence). V lost 2 bases to trimming and J lost 5 bases, with 9 bases between them. The CDR3 sequence is 13 residues long. The CDR3 nucleotides read TGTGCCAGCAGCTTATCAGGCCCGGAGACCCAGTACTTC. Translation gives CASSLSGPETQYF.

CDR3 sequence reads: CASSTGSDTGELFF. The CDR3 DNA is TGTGCCAGCAGTACAGGGTCGGACACCGGGGAGCTGTTTTTT. The chain couples TRBV6-4 to TRBJ2-2; D might be TRBD1 (6 bases). The CDR3 extends over 14 amino acids. The ends were cut back, 5 bases at V and 3 bases at J, with 10 bases in the middle. Germline-derived CDR1 and CDR2 are MRHNA and SNTAGT.